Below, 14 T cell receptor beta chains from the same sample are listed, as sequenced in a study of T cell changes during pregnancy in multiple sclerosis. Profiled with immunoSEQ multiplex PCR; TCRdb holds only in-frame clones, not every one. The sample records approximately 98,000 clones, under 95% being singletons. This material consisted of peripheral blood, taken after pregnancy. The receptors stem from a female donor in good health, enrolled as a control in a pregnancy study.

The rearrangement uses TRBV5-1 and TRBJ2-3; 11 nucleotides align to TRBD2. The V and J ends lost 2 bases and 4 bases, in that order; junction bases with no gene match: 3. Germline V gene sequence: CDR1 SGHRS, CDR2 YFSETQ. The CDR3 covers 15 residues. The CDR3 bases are TGCGCCAGCAGCTTAGTAGCGGGAGGGGCAGATACGCAGTATTTT. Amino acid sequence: CASSLVAGGADTQYF. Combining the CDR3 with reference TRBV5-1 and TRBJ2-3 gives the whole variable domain KAGVTQTPRYLIKTRGQQVTLSCSPISGHRSVSWYQQTPGQGLQFLFEYFSETQRNKGNFPGRFSGRQFSNSRSEMNVSTLELGDSALYLCASSLVAGGADTQYFGPGTRLTVL.

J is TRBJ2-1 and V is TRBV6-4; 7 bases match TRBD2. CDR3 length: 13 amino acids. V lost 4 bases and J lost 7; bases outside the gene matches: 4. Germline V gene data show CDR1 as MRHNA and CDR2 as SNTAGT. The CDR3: CASSVWEGNEQFF. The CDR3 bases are TGTGCCAGCAGTGTGTGGGAGGGAAATGAGCAGTTCTTC.

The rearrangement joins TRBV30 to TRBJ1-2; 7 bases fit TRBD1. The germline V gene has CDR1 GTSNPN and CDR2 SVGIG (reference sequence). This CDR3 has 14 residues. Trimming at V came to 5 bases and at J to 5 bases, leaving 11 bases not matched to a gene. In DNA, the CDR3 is TGTGCCTGGGCCCAGGGAAGCAGGGGGTATGGCTACACCTTC. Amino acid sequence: CAWAQGSRGYGYTF.

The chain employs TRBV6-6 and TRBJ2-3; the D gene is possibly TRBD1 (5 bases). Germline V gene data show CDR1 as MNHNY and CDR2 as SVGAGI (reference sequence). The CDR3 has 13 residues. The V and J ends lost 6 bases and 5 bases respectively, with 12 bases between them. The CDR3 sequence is CASRFQGGDTQYF. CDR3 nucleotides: TGTGCCAGCAGGTTTCAGGGCGGAGATACGCAGTATTTT.

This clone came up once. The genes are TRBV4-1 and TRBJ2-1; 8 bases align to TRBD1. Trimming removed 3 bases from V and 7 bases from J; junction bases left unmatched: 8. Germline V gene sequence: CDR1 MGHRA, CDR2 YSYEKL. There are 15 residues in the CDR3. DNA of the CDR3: TGCGCCAGCAGCCATGGACAGGGCCCGAGGAATGAGCAGTTCTTC. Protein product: CASSHGQGPRNEQFF.

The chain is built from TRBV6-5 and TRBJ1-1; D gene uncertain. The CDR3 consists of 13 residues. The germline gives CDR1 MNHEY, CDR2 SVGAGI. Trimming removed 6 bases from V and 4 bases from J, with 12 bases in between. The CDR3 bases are TGTGCCAGCAGATACGAGCTTCGCACTGAAGCTTTCTTT. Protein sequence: CASRYELRTEAFF.

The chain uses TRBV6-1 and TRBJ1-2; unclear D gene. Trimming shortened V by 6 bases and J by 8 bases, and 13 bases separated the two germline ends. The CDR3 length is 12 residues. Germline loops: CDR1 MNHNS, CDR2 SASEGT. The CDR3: CASRILPYGYTF. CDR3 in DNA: TGTGCCAGCAGAATTCTACCTTACGGCTACACCTTC.

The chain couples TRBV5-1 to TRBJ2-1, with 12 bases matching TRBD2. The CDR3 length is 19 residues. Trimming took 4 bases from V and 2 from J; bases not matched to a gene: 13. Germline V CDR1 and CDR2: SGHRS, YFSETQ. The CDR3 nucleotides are TGCGCCAGCAGCCCCGTGCCTAGCGGGGGGGGAACTCCCTACAATGAGCAGTTCTTC. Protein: CASSPVPSGGGTPYNEQFF.

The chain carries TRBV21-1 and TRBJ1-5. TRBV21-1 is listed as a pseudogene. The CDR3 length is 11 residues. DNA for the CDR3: TGTGCCAGCGCGGGTAGTCAGCCCCAGCATTTT. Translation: CASAGSQPQHF.

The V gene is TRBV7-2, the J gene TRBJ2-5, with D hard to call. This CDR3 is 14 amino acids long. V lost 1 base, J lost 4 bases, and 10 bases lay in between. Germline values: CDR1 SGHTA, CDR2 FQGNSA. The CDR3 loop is CASSLGQFGETQYF. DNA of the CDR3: TGTGCCAGCAGCTTAGGGCAGTTTGGAGAGACCCAGTACTTC.

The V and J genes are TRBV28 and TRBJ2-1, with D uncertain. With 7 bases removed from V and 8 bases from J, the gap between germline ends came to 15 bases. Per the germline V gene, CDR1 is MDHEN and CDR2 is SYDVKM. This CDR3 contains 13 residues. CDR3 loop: CASNSRLHYEQFF. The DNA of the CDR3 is TGTGCCAGCAACAGCCGTTTGCACTATGAGCAGTTCTTC.

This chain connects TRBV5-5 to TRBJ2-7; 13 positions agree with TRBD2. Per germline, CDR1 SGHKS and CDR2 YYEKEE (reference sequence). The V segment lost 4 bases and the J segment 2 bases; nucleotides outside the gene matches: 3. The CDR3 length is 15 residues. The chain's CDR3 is CASSSGLAGAYEQYF. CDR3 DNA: TGTGCCAGCAGCAGCGGACTAGCGGGAGCCTACGAGCAGTACTTC.

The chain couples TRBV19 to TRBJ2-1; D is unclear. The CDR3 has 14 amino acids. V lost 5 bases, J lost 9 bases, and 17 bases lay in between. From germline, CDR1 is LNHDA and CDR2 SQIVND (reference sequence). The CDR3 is CASSLTLAEAEQFF. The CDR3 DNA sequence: TGTGCCAGTAGTCTTACACTGGCGGAAGCTGAGCAGTTCTTC.

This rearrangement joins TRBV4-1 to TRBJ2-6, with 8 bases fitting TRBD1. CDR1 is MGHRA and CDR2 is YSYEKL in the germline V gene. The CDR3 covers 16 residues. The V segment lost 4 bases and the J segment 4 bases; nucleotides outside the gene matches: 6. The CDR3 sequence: CASSLAGGAGANVLTF. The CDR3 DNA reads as TGCGCCAGCAGCCTAGCAGGGGGCGCGGGGGCCAACGTCCTGACTTTC.